The rows below give T cell receptor beta chains drawn from one sample of a study of OX40 agonist ivuxolimab in advanced cancers. The repertoire was sequenced with immunoSEQ multiplex PCR; TCRdb's copy has only in-frame clones and lacks some. The sample holds under 65,000 clones, 70% to 90% seen once. Here the sequenced sample was CD4+ or CD8+ T cells sorted from blood, taken in a trial of the OX40 agonist ivuxolimab. The receptor source for this set is an adult with an advanced solid tumor such as melanoma, head and neck, liver or kidney cancer. Both conserved end residues are part of each CDR3. The D gene is left open where the match is weak. Clone size is not always given. Where it is, it says once, few, many or a class for expanded clones.

.,TRBJ2-2,TRBV5-4,.,TGTGCCAGCAGCTCCCGCTTCCCCGAGAACACCGGGGAGCTGTTTTTT,CASSSRFPENTGELFF
TRBD2,TRBJ2-7,TRBV25-1,.,TGTGCCAGCAGTGCCATACTAGCGGGAGGGTCCTACGAGCAGTACTTC,CASSAILAGGSYEQYF
TRBD2,TRBJ2-3,TRBV7-2,.,TGTGCCAGCAGCCCCCGGGTGATAGCGGGGGGGCGTCAAGATACGCAGTATTTT,CASSPRVIAGGRQDTQYF
TRBD2,TRBJ2-3,TRBV6-1,.,TGTGCCAGCAGTGATTTACTAGCGGGGTTTGGCGATACGCAGTATTTT,CASSDLLAGFGDTQYF
.,TRBJ2-3,TRBV7-8,.,TGTGCCAGCAGCTTACGAGACCCGTCAGATACGCAGTATTTT,CASSLRDPSDTQYF
.,TRBJ2-5,TRBV2,.,TGTGCCAGCAGTGAAGGTCAAGAGACCCAGTACTTC,CASSEGQETQYF
TRBD1,TRBJ2-7,TRBV5-1,.,TGCGCCAGCAGCTTGGCCCCGGGACAGGGGAAGGGCGAGCAGTACTTC,CASSLAPGQGKGEQYF
.,TRBJ2-1,TRBV10-3,.,TGTGCCATCAGTGTGACTAGGGATGAGCAGTTCTTC,CAISVTRDEQFF
TRBD2,TRBJ2-7,TRBV11-1,.,TGTGCCAGCAGCTTCGAAGGACTAGCGGGAACGGTCGAGCAGTACTTC,CASSFEGLAGTVEQYF
TRBD2,TRBJ2-3,TRBV6-5,.,TGTGCCAGCAGTTACTCGAGCGGGGGGATGCGTACGCAGTATTTT,CASSYSSGGMRTQYF
.,TRBJ2-3,TRBV10-3,.,TGTGCCACCGCGGGGCAAGATACGCAGTATTTT,CATAGQDTQYF
TRBD1,TRBJ1-6,TRBV4-2,.,TGTGCCAGCAGCTTGTGGACAGGGCCTGGTTCACCCCTCCACTTT,CASSLWTGPGSPLHF
.,TRBJ1-6,TRBV6-5,.,TGTGCCAGCAGTACGCGGGCGACTAATAATTCACCCCTCCACTTT,CASSTRATNNSPLHF
TRBD2,TRBJ2-5,TRBV6-1,.,TGTGCCAGCAGTGATACGAGGCGGGCTAGCGGGAGGGAGGAGACCCAGTACTTC,CASSDTRRASGREETQYF
TRBD1,TRBJ1-4,TRBV7-9,once,TGTGCCAGCAGCTTACCCGGGACAGGGGACGAAAAACTGTTTTTT,CASSLPGTGDEKLFF
TRBD1,TRBJ1-2,TRBV6-1,.,TGTGCCAGCAGTTCCCGGGACAGGGGTCGCGGCTACACCTTC,CASSSRDRGRGYTF
.,TRBJ1-4,TRBV2,.,TGTGCCAGCAGGGAGGAGGAGGAAAAACTGTTTTTT,CASREEEEKLFF
.,TRBJ2-7,TRBV7-2,.,TGTGCCAGCAGCTTCAGGGGTCGCGACGAGCAGTACTTC,CASSFRGRDEQYF
.,TRBJ1-5,TRBV18,once,TGTGCCAGCTCCCCGGCAGGGGATCAGCCCCAGCATTTT,CASSPAGDQPQHF
TRBD1,TRBJ1-1,TRBV6-1,.,TGTGCCAGCAGTGAGGACAGGGGGCGCAGGAACACTGAAGCTTTCTTT,CASSEDRGRRNTEAFF
.,TRBJ1-5,TRBV11-3,.,TGTGCCAGCAGCTTAGATCCGGGGTGCCATAGCAATCAGCCCCAGCATTTT,CASSLDPGCHSNQPQHF
.,TRBJ1-1,TRBV5-1,.,TGCGCCAGCAGCTTACGGACGAACACTGAAGCTTTCTTT,CASSLRTNTEAFF
.,TRBJ1-1,TRBV7-2,.,TGTGCCAGCAGCTTATTGGTGAGTGGGGACACTGAAGCTTTCTTT,CASSLLVSGDTEAFF
.,TRBJ1-5,TRBV28,.,TGTGCCAGCAGCGACAGAAATCAGCCCCAGCATTTT,CASSDRNQPQHF
.,TRBJ1-3,TRBV30,.,TGTGCCTGGAGAGGTAGGGGTAACTCTGGAAACACCATATATTTT,CAWRGRGNSGNTIYF
TRBD2,TRBJ2-2,TRBV7-2,.,TGTGCCAGCAGCCCGCGGACTAGCGGGGTGATCACCGGGGAGCTGTTTTTT,CASSPRTSGVITGELFF
.,TRBJ1-4,TRBV5-1,.,TGCGCCAGCCGCGGGGGTGCGGCTAATGAAAAACTGTTTTTT,CASRGGAANEKLFF
.,TRBJ2-2,TRBV5-1,.,TGCGCCAGCAGCTTGGCGGGTTACACCGGGGAGCTGTTTTTT,CASSLAGYTGELFF
.,TRBJ2-5,TRBV14,.,TGTGCCAGCAGCCCGCCGGGTGGACGAGGGACCCAGTACTTC,CASSPPGGRGTQYF
TRBD1,TRBJ1-2,TRBV18,.,TGTGCCAGCTCACCCACCCTCCGGACAGGGGGTAACTATGGCTACACCTTC,CASSPTLRTGGNYGYTF
TRBD2,TRBJ2-5,TRBV7-9,.,TGTGCCAGCAGCCTGTCGACTAGCGGAGGCCAAGAGACCCAGTACTTC,CASSLSTSGGQETQYF